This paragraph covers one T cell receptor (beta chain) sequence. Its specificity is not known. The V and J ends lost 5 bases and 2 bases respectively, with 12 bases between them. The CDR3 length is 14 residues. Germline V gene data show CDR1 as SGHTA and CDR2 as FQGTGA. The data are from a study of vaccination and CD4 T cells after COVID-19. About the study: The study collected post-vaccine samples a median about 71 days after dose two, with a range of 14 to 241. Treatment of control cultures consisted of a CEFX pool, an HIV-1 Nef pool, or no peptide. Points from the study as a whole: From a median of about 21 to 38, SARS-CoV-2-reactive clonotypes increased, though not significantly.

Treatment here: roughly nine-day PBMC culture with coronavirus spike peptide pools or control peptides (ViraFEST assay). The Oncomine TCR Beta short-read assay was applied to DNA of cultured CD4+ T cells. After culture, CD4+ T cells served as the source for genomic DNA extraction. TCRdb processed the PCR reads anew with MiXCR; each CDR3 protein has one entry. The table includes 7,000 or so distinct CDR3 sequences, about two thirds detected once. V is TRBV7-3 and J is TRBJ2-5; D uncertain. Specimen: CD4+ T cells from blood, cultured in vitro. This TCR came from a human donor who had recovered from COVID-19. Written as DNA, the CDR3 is TGTGCCAGCAGCGCCGGTGGCAGGCAAGAGACCCAGTACTTC. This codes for CASSAGGRQETQYF.